This is a list of T cell receptor beta chains from one sample in a study of T cell repertoires in cytomegalovirus infection. These receptors lack a known antigen. Each CDR3 protein gets one entry after TCRdb re-called the reads with MiXCR. Of about 130,000 distinct CDR3 sequences listed, around 32% are singletons. The sample in question was CD8+ T cells from cultured PBMCs, obtained from culture after CMV antigen stimulation. The receptor source for this set is a human donor in good health (CMV status not recorded). Some clones in this sample may be carry-over from other donors' samples. CDR3s include the opening cysteine and the closing phenylalanine or tryptophan. The D gene is left open where the match is weak. Clone size is not always given. Where it is, it says once, few, many or a class for expanded clones.

>15|TRBJ1-2|TRBV28|few|NA
TGTGCCAGCAGTTTACGGGCAATAGGCCTCTATGGCTACACCTTC
CASSLRAIGLYGYTF
>14|TRBJ1-2|TRBV14|NA|NA
TGTGCCAGCAGCCATGCTGCAGGAATATATGGCTACACCTTC
CASSHAAGIYGYTF
>17|TRBJ2-6|TRBV14|NA|TRBD1
TGTGCCAGCAGCTGGGGACAGGGAAACTCTGGGGCCAACGTCCTGACTTTC
CASSWGQGNSGANVLTF
>14|TRBJ2-5|TRBV7-9|NA|NA
TGTGCCAGCAGCCAAACCCCCAGGGGAGAGACCCAGTACTTC
CASSQTPRGETQYF
>13|TRBJ2-7|TRBV4-1|many|TRBD1
TGCGCCAGCAGCCATGCAGGGGGCTACGAGCAGTACTTC
CASSHAGGYEQYF
>12|TRBJ2-5|TRBV10-3|NA|NA
TGTGCCATCGCAGCAAGCCAAGAGACCCAGTACTTC
CAIAASQETQYF
>17|TRBJ1-2|TRBV4-3|few|NA
TGCGCCAGCAGCCAAGATATGGTCCCAAGCGCTAACTATGGCTACACCTTC
CASSQDMVPSANYGYTF
>14|TRBJ2-7|TRBV4-1|many|NA
TGCGCCAGCAGCCAAACAGGAGAAGCCTACGAGCAGTACTTC
CASSQTGEAYEQYF
>16|TRBJ1-5|TRBV7-2|NA|NA
TGTGCCAGCAGCTTAGCGGGGCTTTATAGCAATCAGCCCCAGCATTTT
CASSLAGLYSNQPQHF
>14|TRBJ2-1|TRBV7-6|few|NA
TGTGCCAGCAGCTTAGCTCCCTTCGACAATGAGCAGTTCTTC
CASSLAPFDNEQFF
>16|TRBJ1-3|TRBV7-4|NA|NA
TGTGCCAGCAGACCAGGGGAGCGGGTTTCCGGAAACACCATATATTTT
CASRPGERVSGNTIYF
>15|TRBJ2-2|TRBV12-5|NA|NA
TGTGCTAGTGGTTTGGTAATAGGGGACACCGGGGAGCTGTCTTTT
CASGLVIGDTGELSF
>16|TRBJ1-4|TRBV6-1|NA|NA
TGTGCCAGCAGTTCTTCCCTGGCCTCAACTAATGAAAAACTGTTTTTT
CASSSSLASTNEKLFF
>14|TRBJ2-7|TRBV4-1|few|NA
TGCGCCAGCAGCCAAGGACCGAGCTCCTACGAGCAGTACTTC
CASSQGPSSYEQYF
>11|TRBJ2-7|TRBV6-2/TRBV6-3|NA|NA
TGTGCCAGCAGTTTCACCTACGAGCAGTACTTC
CASSFTYEQYF
>16|TRBJ2-3|TRBV4-2|NA|TRBD2
TGTGCCAGCAGCCAAGTTCCTAGCGGGCGCACAGATACGCAGTATTTT
CASSQVPSGRTDTQYF
>20|TRBJ2-1|TRBV7-6|many|NA
TGTGCCAGCACCAGGGACATACCGGGCCTGAGGCCCACCCCAGGCAATGAGCAGTTCTTC
CASTRDIPGLRPTPGNEQFF
>15|TRBJ1-6|TRBV6-2/TRBV6-3|few|NA
TGTGCCAGCAGTGACGACAAAGGATCAGGCTCACCCCTCCACTTT
CASSDDKGSGSPLHF
>16|TRBJ2-1|TRBV7-9|few|NA
TGTGCCAGCAGCCCAAAACGGAGGCTTTCCTACAATGAGCAGTTCTTC
CASSPKRRLSYNEQFF
>10|TRBJ1-1|TRBV29-1|NA|NA
TGCAGCGCCCTGGACACTGAAGCTTTCTTT
CSALDTEAFF